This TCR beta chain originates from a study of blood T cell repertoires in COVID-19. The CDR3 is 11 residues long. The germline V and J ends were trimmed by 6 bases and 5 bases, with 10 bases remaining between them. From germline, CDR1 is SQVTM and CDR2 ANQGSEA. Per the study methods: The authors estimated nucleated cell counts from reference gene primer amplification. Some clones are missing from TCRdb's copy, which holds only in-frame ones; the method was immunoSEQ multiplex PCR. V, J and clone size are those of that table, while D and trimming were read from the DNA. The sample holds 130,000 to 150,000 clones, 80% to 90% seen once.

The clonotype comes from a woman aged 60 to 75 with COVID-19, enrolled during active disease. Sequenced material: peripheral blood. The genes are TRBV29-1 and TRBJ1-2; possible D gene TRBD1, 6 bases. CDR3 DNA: TGCAGCGTCACAGGGATGTATGGCTACACCTTC. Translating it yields CSVTGMYGYTF.